This T cell receptor beta chain appears in the sequencing data of a study of CD8 T cells in Susac syndrome. In the study overall: When blood was drawn, the patients with Susac syndrome were therapy-naive, on corticosteroids, or on intravenous immunoglobulin alone.

Per germline, CDR1 SGHTA and CDR2 FQGTGA. This CDR3 comprises 14 residues. Trimming removed 5 bases from V and 7 bases from J, with 12 bases in between. Random hexamers were used to reverse transcribe an amount of roughly 0.5 to 1 ug RNA. TCRdb fed the immunoSEQ multiplex PCR reads into MiXCR, producing one record per CDR3 protein. The sample yields approximately 190,000 distinct CDR3 sequences, around 95% seen once. Through negative isolation, CD4+ and CD8+ T cells were obtained, while TEMRA cells were enriched using FACS. Sequencing input: CD4+ T cells from PBMCs. The sequence was obtained from a human donor with Susac syndrome. This sequence joins TRBV7-3 and TRBJ1-6; D gene unclear. CDR3 amino acids: CASSPGLVNSPLHF. The CDR3 region has the DNA TGTGCCAGCAGCCCCGGACTGGTAAATTCACCCCTCCACTTT.